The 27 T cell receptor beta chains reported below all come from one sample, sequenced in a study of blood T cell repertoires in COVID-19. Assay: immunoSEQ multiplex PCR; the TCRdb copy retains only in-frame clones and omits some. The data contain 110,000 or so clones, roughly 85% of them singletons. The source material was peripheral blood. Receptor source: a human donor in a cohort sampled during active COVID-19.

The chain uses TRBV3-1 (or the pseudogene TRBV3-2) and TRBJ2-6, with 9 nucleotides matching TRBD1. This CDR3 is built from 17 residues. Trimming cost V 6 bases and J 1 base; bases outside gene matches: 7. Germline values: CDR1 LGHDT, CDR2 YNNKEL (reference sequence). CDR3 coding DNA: TGTGCCAGCAGTAGGGGACAGGGTTCTTCTGGGGCCAACGTCCTGACTTTC. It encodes CASSRGQGSSGANVLTF.

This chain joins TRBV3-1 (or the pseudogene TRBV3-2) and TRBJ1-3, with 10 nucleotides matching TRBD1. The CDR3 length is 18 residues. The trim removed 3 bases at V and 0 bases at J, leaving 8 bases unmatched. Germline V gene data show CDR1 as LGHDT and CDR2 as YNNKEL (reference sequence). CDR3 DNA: TGTGCCAGCAGCCATACAGTAGGGACAGGGGCCTCTGGAAACACCATATATTTT. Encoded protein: CASSHTVGTGASGNTIYF.

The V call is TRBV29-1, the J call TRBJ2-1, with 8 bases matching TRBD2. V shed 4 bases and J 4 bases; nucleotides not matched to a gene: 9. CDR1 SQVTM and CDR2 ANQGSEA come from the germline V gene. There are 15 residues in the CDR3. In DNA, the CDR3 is TGCAGCGTTGTTAGGGCGGGGGGCCTTTACAATGAGCAGTTCTTC. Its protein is CSVVRAGGLYNEQFF.

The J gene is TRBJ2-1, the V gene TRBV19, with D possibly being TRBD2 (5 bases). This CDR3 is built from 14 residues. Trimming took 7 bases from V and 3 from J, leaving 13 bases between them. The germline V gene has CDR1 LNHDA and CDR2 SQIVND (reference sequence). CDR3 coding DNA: TGTGCCAGTACTTCCGCGGGCAGCTACAATGAGCAGTTCTTC. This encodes CASTSAGSYNEQFF.

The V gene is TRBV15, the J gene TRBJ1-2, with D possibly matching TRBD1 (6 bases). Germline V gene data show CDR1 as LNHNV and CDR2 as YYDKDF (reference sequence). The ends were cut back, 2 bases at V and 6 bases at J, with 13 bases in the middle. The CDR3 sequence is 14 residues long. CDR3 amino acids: CATSRSDRFNGYTF. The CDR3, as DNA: TGTGCCACCAGCAGAAGCGACAGGTTCAATGGCTACACCTTC.

As DNA, the CDR3 is TGTGCCAGCAGCTCCACGGTGGTACCTAATGAAAAACTGTTTTTT. It codes for CASSSTVVPNEKLFF. The genes are TRBV7-2 and TRBJ1-4; D gene uncertain. Germline V gene sequence: CDR1 SGHTA, CDR2 FQGNSA. The germline V and J ends were trimmed by 4 bases and 3 bases, with 12 bases remaining between them. There are 15 residues in the CDR3.

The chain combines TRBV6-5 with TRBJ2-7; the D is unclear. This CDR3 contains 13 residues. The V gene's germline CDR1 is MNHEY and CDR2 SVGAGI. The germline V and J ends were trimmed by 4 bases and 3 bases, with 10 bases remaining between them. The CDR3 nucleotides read TGTGCCAGCAGTTTACCACCCGGCTACGAGCAGTACTTC. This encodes CASSLPPGYEQYF.

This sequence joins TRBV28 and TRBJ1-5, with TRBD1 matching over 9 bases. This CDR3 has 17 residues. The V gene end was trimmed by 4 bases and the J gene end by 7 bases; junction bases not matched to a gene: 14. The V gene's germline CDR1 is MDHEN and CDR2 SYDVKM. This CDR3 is CASSSPPGTGRGQPQHF. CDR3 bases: TGTGCCAGCAGTTCCCCCCCCGGGACAGGGCGTGGACAGCCCCAGCATTTT.

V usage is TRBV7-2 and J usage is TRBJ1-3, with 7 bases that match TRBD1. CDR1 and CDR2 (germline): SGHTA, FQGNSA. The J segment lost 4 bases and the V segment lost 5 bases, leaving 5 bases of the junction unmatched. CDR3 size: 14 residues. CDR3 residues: CASSTTGRGNTIYF. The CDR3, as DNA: TGTGCCAGCAGCACGACAGGGCGGGGAAACACCATATATTTT.

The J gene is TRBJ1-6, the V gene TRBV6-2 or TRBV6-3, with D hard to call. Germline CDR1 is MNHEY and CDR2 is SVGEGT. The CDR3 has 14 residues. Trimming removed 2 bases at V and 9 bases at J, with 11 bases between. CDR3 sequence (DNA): TGTGCCAGCAGTTACGGCGGGGAGACTTCACCCCTCCACTTT. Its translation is CASSYGGETSPLHF.

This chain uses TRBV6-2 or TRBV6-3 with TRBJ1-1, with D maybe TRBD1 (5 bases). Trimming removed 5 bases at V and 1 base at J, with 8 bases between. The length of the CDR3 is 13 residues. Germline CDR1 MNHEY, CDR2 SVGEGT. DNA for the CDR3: TGTGCCAGCAGTGACACAGGGAACACTGAAGCTTTCTTT. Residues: CASSDTGNTEAFF.

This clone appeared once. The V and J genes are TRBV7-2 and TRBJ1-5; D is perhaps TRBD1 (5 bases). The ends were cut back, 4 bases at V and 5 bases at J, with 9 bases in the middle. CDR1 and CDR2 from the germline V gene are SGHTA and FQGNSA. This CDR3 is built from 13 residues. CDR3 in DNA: TGTGCCAGCAGCTCAAGGGGTGATCAGCCCCAGCATTTT. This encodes CASSSRGDQPQHF.

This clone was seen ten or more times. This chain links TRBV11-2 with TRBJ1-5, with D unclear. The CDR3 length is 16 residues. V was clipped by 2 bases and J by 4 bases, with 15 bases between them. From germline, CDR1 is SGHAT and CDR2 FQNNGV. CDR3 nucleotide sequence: TGTGCCAGCAGCTTACGGGCAGGAGGGCTTAATCAGCCCCAGCATTTT. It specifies CASSLRAGGLNQPQHF.

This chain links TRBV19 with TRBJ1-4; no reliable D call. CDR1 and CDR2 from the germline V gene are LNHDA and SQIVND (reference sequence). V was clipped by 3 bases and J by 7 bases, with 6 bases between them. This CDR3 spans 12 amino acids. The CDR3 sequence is CASSIGFEKLFF. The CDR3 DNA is TGTGCCAGTAGTATCGGGTTTGAAAAACTGTTTTTT. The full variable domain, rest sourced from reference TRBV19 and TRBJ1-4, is DGGITQSPKYLFRKEGQNVTLSCEQNLNHDAMYWYRQDPGQGLRLIYYSQIVNDFQKGDIAEGYSVSREKKESFPLTVTSAQKNPTAFYLCASSIGFEKLFFGSGTQLSVL.

CDR3 bases: TGTGCCAGCAGTTGGGGCTCGGGGCCCCAGCATTTT. It translates to CASSWGSGPQHF. The chain links TRBV6-2 or TRBV6-3 to TRBJ1-5; perhaps TRBD1 as D (5 bases). The CDR3 has 12 residues. Germline CDR1 MNHEY, CDR2 SVGEGT. Trimming removed 4 bases at V and 9 bases at J, with 10 bases between.

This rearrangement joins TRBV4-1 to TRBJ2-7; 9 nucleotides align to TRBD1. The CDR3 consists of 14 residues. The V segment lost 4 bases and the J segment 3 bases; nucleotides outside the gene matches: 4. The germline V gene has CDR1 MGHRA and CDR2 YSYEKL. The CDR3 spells CASSPSTGGYEQYF. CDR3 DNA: TGCGCCAGCAGCCCGTCGACAGGGGGCTACGAGCAGTACTTC.

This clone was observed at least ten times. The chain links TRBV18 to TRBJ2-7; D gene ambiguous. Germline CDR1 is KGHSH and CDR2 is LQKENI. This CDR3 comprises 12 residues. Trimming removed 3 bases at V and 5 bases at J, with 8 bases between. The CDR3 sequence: CASSPSRNEQYF. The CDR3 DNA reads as TGTGCCAGCTCACCCAGTCGTAACGAGCAGTACTTC.

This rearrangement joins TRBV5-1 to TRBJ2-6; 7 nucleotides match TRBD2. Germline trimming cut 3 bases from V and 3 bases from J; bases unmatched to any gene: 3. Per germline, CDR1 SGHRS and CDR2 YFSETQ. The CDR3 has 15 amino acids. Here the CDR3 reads CASSSAGVGANVLTF. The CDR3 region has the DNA TGCGCCAGCAGCTCGGCGGGGGTTGGGGCCAACGTCCTGACTTTC. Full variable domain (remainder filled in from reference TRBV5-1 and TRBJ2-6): KAGVTQTPRYLIKTRGQQVTLSCSPISGHRSVSWYQQTPGQGLQFLFEYFSETQRNKGNFPGRFSGRQFSNSRSEMNVSTLELGDSALYLCASSSAGVGANVLTFGAGSRLTVL.

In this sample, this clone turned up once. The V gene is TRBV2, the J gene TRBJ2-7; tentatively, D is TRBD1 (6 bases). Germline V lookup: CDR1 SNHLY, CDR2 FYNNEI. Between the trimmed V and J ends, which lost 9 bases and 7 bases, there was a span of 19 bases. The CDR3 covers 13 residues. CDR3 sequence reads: CASNRDIVGEQYF. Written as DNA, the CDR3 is TGTGCCAGTAACCGGGACATAGTGGGGGAGCAGTACTTC.

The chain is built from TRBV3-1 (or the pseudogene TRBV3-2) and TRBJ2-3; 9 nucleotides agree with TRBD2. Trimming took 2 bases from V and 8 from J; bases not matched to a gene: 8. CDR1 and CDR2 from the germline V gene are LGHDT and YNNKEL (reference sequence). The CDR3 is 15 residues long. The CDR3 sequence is CASSQTLAGRGTQYF. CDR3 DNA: TGTGCCAGCAGCCAAACCCTAGCGGGGAGGGGTACGCAGTATTTT.

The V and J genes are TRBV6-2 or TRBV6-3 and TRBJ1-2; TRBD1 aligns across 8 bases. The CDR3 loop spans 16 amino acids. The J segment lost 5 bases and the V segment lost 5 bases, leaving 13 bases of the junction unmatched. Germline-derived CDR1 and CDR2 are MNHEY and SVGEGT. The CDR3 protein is CASSVSLDRAGYGYTF. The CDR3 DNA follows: TGTGCCAGCAGTGTGTCCCTGGACAGGGCAGGTTATGGCTACACCTTC.

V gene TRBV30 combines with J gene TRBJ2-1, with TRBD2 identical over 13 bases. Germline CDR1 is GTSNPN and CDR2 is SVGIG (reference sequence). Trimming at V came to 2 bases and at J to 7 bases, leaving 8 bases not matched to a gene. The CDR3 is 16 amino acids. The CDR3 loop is CAWSLGLAGVGNEQFF. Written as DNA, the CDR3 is TGTGCCTGGAGTCTCGGACTAGCGGGGGTGGGGAATGAGCAGTTCTTC.

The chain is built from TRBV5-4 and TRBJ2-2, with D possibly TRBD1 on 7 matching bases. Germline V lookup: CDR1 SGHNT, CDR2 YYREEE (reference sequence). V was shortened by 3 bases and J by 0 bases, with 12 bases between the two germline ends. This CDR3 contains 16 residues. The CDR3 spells CASSSGGTANTGELFF. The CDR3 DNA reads TGTGCCAGCAGCTCGGGCGGGACAGCGAACACCGGGGAGCTGTTTTTT.

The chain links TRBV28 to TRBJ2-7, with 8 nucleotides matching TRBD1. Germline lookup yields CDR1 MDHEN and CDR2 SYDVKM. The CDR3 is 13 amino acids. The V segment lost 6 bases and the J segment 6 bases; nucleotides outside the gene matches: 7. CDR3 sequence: CASRSGGSGEQYF. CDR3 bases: TGTGCCAGCAGATCAGGGGGCTCGGGCGAGCAGTACTTC.

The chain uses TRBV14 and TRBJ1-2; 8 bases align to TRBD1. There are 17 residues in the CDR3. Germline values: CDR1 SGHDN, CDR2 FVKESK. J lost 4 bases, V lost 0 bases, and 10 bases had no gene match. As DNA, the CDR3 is TGTGCCAGCAGCCAAGATCCCCAGGGGGCGAAGGTCTATGGCTACACCTTC. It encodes CASSQDPQGAKVYGYTF. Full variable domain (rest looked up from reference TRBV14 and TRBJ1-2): EAGVTQFPSHSVIEKGQTVTLRCDPISGHDNLYWYRRVMGKEIKFLLHFVKESKQDESGMPNNRFLAERTGGTYSTLKVQPAELEDSGVYFCASSQDPQGAKVYGYTFGSGTRLTVV.

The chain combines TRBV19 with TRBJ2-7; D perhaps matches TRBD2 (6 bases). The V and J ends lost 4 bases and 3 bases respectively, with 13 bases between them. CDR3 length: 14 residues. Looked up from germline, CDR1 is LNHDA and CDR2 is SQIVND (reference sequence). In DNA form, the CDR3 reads TGTGCCAGTAGTACCCGGGGGACGGACTACGAGCAGTACTTC. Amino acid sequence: CASSTRGTDYEQYF.

The CDR3 sequence is CASSLGGSAGGSPEKLFF. As DNA, the CDR3 is TGTGCCAGCAGCTTAGGGGGCTCGGCAGGGGGCAGTCCGGAAAAACTGTTTTTT. The genes are TRBV13 and TRBJ1-4, with 8 bases matching TRBD1. V dropped 0 bases and J dropped 8; count of bases not matched to a gene: 14. This CDR3 is 18 amino acids long. Germline loops: CDR1 PRHDT, CDR2 FYEKMQ (reference sequence).